This T cell receptor beta chain was obtained from a study of blood T cell repertoires in COVID-19 (dated by TCRdb to 2020 to 2021). For the study in its entirety: Collaborator samples came from the United States, Italy and Spain and covered acute and convalescent phases of COVID-19. The prospective study material was composed of cDNA or gDNA derived from T cells, B-cell-depleted T cells, or PBMCs. Subjects who had been exposed to COVID-19, were actively infected with it, or had recovered from it provided the deeply sampled blood TCRbeta repertoires that made up the dataset. The repertoires were released in a freely available public database meant as a resource for research on the immune response to SARS-CoV-2. The samples were drawn from two sources: the first 160 participants of the ongoing ImmuneRACE study, and 1,200 or so subjects contributed by 6 global collaborators. A de-identified subject ID, COVID-19 status, age in years and sex were almost always included in the sample metadata. Where HLA class I and class II types were available, the types were taken from metadata supplied by the sample provider, not from assay-based typing.

TCRbeta CDR3 regions were amplified from genomic DNA using the immunoSEQ Assay, a bias-controlled multiplex PCR. The original methods were these. Within the assay, amplification of reference gene primers was used to estimate how many nucleated cells each sample contained. Sequence reads were collapsed and filtered to measure the absolute abundance of every unique TCRbeta CDR3 rearrangement. For each sample, productive Simpson clonality was calculated by taking the square root of Simpson's diversity index across productive rearrangements. TCRdb limited this immuneACCESS table to in-frame rearrangements with V and J called. A share of clones is missing; checked studies link under half to unresolved V genes, and the rest is unexplained. D and trimming come from the DNA, and the V and J calls and clone size come from that table. The sample table lists roughly 170,000 clones, around 87% of them with a count of one. The ten most abundant clones make up approximately 12% of the sample.

CDR1 and CDR2 were assigned from the germline V gene as MNHEY and SVGAGI. Trimming at the junction amounts to 0 bases on V and 8 bases on J, and the germline ends lie 19 bases apart. The CDR3 starts with the cysteine, ends with the phenylalanine, and has 16 residues. Here the CDR3 DNA is all that survives: 48 bases in frame from base 1. Study-level results and caveats: How much clinical and demographic metadata was included differed by source and by participant, and the metadata was provided uncurated.

One collaborating source in Seattle enrolled patients while the patients were actively infected and followed the patients over time throughout the course of disease. Whole blood was collected in K2EDTA tubes by collaborating institutions according to the institutions' own protocols. Collaborator samples were shipped for TCRbeta analysis as frozen whole blood, isolated PBMCs, or DNA extracted from either sample type. Turning to this clone: Its antigen remains undetermined. Base qualities were left out, and no much larger clone turns up one base away.

The sample comprised peripheral blood. In this chain, TRBV6-5 is recombined with TRBJ1-2; TRBD1 is a possible D gene, resting on 5 matching bases. The TCR originated in a woman between 65 and 79 years old with COVID-19, enrolled during active disease. Read as DNA, the sequence is TGTGCCAGCAGTTACTCTACGATCGGGGGTTTAGTCGGCTACACCTTC. Translation gives CASSYSTIGGLVGYTF.